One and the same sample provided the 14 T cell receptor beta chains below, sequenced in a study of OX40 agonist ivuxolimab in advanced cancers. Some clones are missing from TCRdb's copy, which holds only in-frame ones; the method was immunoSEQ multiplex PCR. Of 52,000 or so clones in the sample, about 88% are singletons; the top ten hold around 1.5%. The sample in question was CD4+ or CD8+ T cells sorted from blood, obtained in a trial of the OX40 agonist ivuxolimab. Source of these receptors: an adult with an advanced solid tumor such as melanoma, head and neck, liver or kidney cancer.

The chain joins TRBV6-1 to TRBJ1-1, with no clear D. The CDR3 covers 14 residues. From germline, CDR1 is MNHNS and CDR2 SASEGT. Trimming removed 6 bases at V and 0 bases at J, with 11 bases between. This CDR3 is CASRGLNLNTEAFF. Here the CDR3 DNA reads TGTGCCAGCAGGGGTTTGAACCTGAACACTGAAGCTTTCTTT.

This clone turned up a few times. The CDR3 DNA follows: TGTGCCAGCAGCACTTGGACAGATCAAGAGACCCAGTACTTC. Translating it yields CASSTWTDQETQYF. The V call is TRBV7-8, the J call TRBJ2-5; possible D gene TRBD1, 6 bases. From germline, CDR1 is SGHVS and CDR2 FQNEAQ. The CDR3 is made up of 14 amino acids. Between the trimmed V and J ends, which lost 5 bases and 2 bases, there was a span of 12 bases.

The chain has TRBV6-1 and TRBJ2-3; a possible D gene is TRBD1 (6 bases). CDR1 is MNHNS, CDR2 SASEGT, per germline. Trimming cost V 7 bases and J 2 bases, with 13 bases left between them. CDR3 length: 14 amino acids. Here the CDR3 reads CASTGGGSTDTQYF. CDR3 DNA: TGTGCCAGCACTGGTGGGGGCTCCACAGATACGCAGTATTTT.

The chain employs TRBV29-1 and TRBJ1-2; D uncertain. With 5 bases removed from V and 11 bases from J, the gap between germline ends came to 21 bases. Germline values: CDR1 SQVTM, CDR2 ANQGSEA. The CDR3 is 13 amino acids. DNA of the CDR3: TGCAGCGTTTATTCCGACGGAGAAATAAGGTACACCTTC. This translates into CSVYSDGEIRYTF.

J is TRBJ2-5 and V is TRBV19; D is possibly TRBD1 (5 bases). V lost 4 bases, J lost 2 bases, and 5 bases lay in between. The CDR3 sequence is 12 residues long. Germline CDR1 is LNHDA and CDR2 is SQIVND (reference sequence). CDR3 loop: CASSKGQETQYF. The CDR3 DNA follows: TGTGCCAGTAGTAAGGGGCAAGAGACCCAGTACTTC.

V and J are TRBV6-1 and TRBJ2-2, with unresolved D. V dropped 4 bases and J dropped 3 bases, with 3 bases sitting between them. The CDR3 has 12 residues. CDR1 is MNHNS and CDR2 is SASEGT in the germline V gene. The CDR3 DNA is TGTGCCAGCAGTGGGGACACCGGGGAGCTGTTTTTT. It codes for CASSGDTGELFF.

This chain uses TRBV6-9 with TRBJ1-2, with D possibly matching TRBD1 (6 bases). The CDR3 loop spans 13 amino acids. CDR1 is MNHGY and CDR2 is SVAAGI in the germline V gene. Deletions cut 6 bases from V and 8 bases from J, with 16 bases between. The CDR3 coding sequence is TGTGCCAGCAGAGGCGGGGCAGGGGAAGGCTACACCTTC. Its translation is CASRGGAGEGYTF.

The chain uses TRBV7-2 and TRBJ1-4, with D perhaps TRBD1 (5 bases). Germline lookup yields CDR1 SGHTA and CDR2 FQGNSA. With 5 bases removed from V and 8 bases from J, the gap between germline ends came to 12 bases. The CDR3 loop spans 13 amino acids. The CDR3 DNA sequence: TGTGCCAGCAGCCCAACTAACAGGGAAAAACTGTTTTTT. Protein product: CASSPTNREKLFF.

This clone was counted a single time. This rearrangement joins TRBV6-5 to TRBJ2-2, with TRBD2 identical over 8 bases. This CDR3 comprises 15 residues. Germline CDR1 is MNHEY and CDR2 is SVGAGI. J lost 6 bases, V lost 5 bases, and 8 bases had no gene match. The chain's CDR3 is CASSKRGLAAGELFF. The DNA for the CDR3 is TGTGCCAGCAGTAAGAGAGGACTAGCAGCCGGGGAGCTGTTTTTT.

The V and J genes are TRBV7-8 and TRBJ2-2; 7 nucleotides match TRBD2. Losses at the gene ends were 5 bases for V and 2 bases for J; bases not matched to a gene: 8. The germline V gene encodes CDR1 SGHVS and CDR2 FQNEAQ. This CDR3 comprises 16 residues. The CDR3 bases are TGTGCCAGCAGCAGAGCGGGACTACCTAACACCGGGGAGCTGTTTTTT. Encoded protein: CASSRAGLPNTGELFF.

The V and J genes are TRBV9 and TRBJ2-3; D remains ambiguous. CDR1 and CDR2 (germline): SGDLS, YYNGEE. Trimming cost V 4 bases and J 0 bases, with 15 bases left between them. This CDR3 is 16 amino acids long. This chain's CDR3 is CASSSRGGASTDTQYF. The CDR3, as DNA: TGTGCCAGCAGCTCTAGAGGCGGAGCTAGCACAGATACGCAGTATTTT.

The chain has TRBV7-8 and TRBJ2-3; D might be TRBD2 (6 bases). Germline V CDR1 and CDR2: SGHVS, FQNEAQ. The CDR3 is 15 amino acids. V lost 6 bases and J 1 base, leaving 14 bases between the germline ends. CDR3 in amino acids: CASSHRDSRTDTQYF. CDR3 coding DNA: TGTGCCAGCAGTCATCGGGACTCCCGCACAGATACGCAGTATTTT.

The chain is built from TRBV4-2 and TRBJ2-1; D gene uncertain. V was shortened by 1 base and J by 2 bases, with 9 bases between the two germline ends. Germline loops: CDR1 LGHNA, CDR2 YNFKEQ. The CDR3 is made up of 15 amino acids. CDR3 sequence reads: CASSQGRQPYNEQFF. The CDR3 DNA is TGTGCCAGCAGCCAAGGAAGGCAGCCCTACAATGAGCAGTTCTTC.

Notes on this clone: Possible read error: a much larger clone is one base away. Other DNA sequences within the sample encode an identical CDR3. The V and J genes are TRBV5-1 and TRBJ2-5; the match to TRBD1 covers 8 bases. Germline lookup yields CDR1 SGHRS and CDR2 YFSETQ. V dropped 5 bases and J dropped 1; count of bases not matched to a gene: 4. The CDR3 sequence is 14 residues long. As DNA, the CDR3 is TGCGCCAGCAGTTGGGGGACAGGCCAAGAGACCCAGTACTTC. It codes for CASSWGTGQETQYF. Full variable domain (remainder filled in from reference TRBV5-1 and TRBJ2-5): KAGVTQTPRYLIKTRGQQVTLSCSPISGHRSVSWYQQTPGQGLQFLFEYFSETQRNKGNFPGRFSGRQFSNSRSEMNVSTLELGDSALYLCASSWGTGQETQYFGPGTRLLVL.